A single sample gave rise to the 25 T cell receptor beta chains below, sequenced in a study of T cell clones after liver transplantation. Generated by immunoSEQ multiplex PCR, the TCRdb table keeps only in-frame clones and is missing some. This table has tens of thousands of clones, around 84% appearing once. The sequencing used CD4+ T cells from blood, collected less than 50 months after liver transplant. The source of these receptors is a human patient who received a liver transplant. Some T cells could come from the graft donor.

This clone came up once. CDR3: CATSTPGTASQGAHEQYF. CDR3 DNA sequence: TGTGCCACCAGCACCCCAGGGACAGCCTCACAGGGGGCCCACGAGCAGTACTTC. This chain connects TRBV15 to TRBJ2-7; TRBD1 matches 9 bases. Germline loops: CDR1 LNHNV, CDR2 YYDKDF (reference sequence). The length of the CDR3 is 18 residues. The J segment lost 5 bases and the V segment lost 4 bases, leaving 18 bases of the junction unmatched.

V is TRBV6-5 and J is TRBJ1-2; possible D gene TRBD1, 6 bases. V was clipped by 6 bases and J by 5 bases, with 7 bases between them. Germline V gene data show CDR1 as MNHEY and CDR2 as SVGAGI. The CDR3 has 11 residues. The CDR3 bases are TGTGCCAGCAGCCAGGGGTATGGCTACACCTTC. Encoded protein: CASSQGYGYTF.

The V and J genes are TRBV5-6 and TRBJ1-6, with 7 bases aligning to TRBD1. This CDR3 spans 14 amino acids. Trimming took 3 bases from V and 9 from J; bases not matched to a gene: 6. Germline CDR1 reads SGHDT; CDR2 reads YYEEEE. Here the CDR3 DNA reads TGTGCCAGCAGCTCGACAGGGAGAGGTTCACCCCTCCACTTT. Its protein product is CASSSTGRGSPLHF.

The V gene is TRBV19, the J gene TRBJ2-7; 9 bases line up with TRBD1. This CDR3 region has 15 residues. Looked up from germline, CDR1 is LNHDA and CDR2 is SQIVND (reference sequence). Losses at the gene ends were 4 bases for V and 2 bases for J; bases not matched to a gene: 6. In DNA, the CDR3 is TGTGCCAGTAGTACCGGGGGACAGGGTACCTACGAGCAGTACTTC. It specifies CASSTGGQGTYEQYF. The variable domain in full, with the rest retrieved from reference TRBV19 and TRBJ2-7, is DGGITQSPKYLFRKEGQNVTLSCEQNLNHDAMYWYRQDPGQGLRLIYYSQIVNDFQKGDIAEGYSVSREKKESFPLTVTSAQKNPTAFYLCASSTGGQGTYEQYFGPGTRLTVT.

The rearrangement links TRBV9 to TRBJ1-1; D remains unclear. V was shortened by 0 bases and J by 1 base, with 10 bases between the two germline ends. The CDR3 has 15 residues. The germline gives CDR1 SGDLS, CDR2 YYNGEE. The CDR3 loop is CASSVGSKGNTEAFF. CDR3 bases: TGTGCCAGCAGCGTAGGATCGAAGGGGAACACTGAAGCTTTCTTT.

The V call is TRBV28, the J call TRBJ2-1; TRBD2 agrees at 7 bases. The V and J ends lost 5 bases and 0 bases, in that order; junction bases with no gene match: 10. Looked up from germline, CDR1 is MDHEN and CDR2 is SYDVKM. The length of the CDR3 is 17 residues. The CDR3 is CASSTPFGGSSYNEQFF. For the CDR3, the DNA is TGTGCCAGCAGTACCCCCTTCGGCGGGAGCTCCTACAATGAGCAGTTCTTC.

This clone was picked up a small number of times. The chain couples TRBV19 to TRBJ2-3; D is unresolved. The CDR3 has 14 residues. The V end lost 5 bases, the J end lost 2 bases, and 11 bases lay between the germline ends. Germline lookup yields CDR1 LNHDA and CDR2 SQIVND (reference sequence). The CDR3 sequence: CASSGRYHTDTQYF. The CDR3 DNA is TGTGCCAGTAGTGGGCGTTACCACACAGATACGCAGTATTTT.

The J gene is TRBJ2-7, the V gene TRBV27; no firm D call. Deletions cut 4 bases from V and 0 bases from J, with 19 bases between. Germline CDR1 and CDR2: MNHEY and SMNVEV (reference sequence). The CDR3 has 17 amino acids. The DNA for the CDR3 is TGTGCCAGCAGTTCCTTGATGATGGCAGGCTTCTCCTACGAGCAGTACTTC. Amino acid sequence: CASSSLMMAGFSYEQYF.

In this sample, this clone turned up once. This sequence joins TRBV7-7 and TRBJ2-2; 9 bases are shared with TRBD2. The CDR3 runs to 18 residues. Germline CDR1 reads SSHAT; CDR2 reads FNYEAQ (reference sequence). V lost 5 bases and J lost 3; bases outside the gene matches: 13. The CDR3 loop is CASSPDMGGGAYTGELFF. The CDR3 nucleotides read TGTGCCAGCAGCCCCGATATGGGCGGGGGGGCTTACACCGGGGAGCTGTTTTTT.

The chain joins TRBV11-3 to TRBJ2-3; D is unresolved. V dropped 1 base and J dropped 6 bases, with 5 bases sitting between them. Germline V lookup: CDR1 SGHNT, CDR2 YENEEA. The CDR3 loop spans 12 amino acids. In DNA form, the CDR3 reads TGTGCCAGCAGCTTAGGACTGGATACGCAGTATTTT. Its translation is CASSLGLDTQYF.

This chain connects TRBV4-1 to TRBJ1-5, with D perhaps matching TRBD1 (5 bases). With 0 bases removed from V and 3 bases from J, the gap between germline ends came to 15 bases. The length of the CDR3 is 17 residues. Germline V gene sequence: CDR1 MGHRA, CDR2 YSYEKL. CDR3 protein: CASSQDPGPKPNQPQHF. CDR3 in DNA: TGCGCCAGCAGCCAAGATCCGGGACCAAAGCCCAATCAGCCCCAGCATTTT.

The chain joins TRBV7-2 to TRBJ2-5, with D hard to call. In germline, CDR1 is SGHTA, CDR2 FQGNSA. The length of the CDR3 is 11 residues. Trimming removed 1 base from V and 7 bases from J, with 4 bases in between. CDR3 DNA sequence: TGTGCCAGCAGCTTAGAGAGGACCCAGTACTTC. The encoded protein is CASSLERTQYF.

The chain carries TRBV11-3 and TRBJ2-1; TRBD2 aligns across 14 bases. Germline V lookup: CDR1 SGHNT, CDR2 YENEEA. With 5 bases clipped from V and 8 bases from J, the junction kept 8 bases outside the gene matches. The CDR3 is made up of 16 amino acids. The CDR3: CASSRGTSGRNDEQFF. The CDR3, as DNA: TGTGCCAGCAGCCGGGGGACTAGCGGGAGAAACGATGAGCAGTTCTTC. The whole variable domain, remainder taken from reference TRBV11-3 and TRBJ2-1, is EAGVVQSPRYKIIEKKQPVAFWCNPISGHNTLYWYLQNLGQGPELLIRYENEEAVDDSQLPKDRFSAERLKGVDSTLKIQPAELGDSAVYLCASSRGTSGRNDEQFFGPGTRLTVL.

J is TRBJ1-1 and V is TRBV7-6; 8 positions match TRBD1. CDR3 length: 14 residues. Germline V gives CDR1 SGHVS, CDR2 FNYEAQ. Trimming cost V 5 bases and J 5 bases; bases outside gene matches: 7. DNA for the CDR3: TGTGCCAGCAGCCCCCGACAGGGGAGGACTGAAGCTTTCTTT. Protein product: CASSPRQGRTEAFF. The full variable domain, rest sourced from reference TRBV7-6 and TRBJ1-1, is GAGVSQSPRYKVTKRGQDVALRCDPISGHVSLYWYRQALGQGPEFLTYFNYEAQQDKSGLPNDRFSAERPEGSISTLTIQRTEQRDSAMYRCASSPRQGRTEAFFGQGTRLTVV.

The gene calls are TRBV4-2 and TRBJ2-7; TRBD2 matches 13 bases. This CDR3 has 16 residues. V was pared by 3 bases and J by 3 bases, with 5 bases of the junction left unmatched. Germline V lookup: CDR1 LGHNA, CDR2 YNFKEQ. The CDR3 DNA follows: TGTGCCAGCAGCCATGAAGGACTAGCGGGAGTCTACGAGCAGTACTTC. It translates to CASSHEGLAGVYEQYF.

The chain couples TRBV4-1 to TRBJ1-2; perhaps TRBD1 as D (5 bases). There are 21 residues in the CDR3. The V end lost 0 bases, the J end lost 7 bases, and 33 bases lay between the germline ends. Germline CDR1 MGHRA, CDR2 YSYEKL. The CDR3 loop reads CASSQDSLRRGYMGQGSGYTF. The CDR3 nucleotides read TGCGCCAGCAGCCAAGATTCTCTTCGTCGCGGCTACATGGGGCAAGGTTCTGGCTACACCTTC.

The CDR3 nucleotides are TGTGCCTGGAGTCCAGTACAGGGCACTGAGCAGTTCTTC. Translation: CAWSPVQGTEQFF. J is TRBJ2-1 and V is TRBV30, with a weak D call TRBD1 (6 bases). The CDR3 covers 13 residues. Germline CDR1 and CDR2: GTSNPN and SVGIG (reference sequence). The ends were cut back, 2 bases at V and 9 bases at J, with 14 bases in the middle.

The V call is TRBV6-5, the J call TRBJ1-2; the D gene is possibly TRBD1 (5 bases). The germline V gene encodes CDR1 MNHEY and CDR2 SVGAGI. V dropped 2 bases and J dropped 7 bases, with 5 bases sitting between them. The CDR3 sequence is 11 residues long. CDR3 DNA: TGTGCCAGCAGTTACAGGGGTGGCTACACCTTC. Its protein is CASSYRGGYTF.

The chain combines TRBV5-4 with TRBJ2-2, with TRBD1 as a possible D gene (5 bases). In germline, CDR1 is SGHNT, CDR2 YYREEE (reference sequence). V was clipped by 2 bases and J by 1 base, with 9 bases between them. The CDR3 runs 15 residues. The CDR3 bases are TGTGCCAGCAGCTTAGTCCAGGGGAACACCGGGGAGCTGTTTTTT. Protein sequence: CASSLVQGNTGELFF.

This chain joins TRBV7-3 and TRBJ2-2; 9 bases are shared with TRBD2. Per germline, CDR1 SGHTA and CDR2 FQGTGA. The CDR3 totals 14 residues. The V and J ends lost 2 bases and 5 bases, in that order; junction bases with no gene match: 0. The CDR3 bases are TGTGCCAGCAGCTTAGCGGGAGGGACCGGGGAGCTGTTTTTT. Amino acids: CASSLAGGTGELFF.

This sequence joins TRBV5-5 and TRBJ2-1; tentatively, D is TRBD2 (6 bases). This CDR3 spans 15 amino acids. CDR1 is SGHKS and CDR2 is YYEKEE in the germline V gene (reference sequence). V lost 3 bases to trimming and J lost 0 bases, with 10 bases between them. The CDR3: CASSWDGSSYNEQFF. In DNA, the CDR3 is TGTGCCAGCAGCTGGGACGGGAGCTCCTACAATGAGCAGTTCTTC. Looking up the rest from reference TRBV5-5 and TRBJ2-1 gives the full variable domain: DAGVTQSPTHLIKTRGQQVTLRCSPISGHKSVSWYQQVLGQGPQFIFQYYEKEERGRGNFPDRFSARQFPNYSSELNVNALLLGDSALYLCASSWDGSSYNEQFFGPGTRLTVL.

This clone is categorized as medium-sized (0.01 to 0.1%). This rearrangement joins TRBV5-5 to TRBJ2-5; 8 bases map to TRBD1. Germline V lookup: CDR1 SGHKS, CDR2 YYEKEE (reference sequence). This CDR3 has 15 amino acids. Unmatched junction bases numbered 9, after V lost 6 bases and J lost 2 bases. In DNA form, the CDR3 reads TGTGCCAGCACGCCGGGACAGGCCAGTCAAGAGACCCAGTACTTC. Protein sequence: CASTPGQASQETQYF.

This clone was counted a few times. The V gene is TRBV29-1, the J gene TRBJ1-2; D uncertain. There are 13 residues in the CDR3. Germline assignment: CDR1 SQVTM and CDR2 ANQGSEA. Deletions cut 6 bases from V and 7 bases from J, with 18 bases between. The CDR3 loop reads CSVNFLVSSGYTF. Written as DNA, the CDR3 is TGCAGCGTCAACTTCCTTGTTAGCAGTGGCTACACCTTC.

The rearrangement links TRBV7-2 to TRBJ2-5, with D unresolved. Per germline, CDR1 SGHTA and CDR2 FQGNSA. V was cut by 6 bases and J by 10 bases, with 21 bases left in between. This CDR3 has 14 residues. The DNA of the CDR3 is TGTGCCAGCAGAGGACCCTCCACGAGTTGGGGCCAGTACTTC. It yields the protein CASRGPSTSWGQYF.

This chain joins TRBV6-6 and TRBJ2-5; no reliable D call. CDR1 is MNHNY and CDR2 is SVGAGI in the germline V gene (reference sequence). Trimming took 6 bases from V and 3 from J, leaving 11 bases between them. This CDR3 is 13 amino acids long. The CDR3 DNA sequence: TGTGCCAGCAGGATCTCCTTTGAAGAGACCCAGTACTTC. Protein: CASRISFEETQYF.